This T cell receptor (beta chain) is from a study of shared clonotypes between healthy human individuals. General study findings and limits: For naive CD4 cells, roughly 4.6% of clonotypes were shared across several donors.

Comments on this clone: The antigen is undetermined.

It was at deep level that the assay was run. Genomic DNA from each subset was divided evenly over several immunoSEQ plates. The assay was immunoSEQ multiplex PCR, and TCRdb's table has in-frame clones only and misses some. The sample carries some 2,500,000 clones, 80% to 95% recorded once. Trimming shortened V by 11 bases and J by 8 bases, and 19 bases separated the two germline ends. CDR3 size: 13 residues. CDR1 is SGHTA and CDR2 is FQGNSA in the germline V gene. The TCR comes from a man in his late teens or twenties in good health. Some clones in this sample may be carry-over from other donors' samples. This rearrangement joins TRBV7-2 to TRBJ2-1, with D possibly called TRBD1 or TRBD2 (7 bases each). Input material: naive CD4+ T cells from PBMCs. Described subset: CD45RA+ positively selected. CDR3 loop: CAPGGDFYDEQFF. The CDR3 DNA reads TGTGCCCCAGGGGGGGATTTTTACGATGAGCAGTTCTTC.